These 11 T cell receptor beta chains originate from one sample sequenced in a study of early T cells in non-severe SARS-CoV-2 infection (dated by TCRdb to about 2021). The method behind the library was 5' RACE. TCRdb records NextSeq 500 as the sequencer. TCRdb reprocessed the public reads (quality trimming at Q25 with fastp, clone calling with MiXCR) and kept in-frame beta chains. Each CDR3 protein gets just one entry, which takes the most common genes and DNA from the rows behind it. The table for this sample lists about 59,000 distinct CDR3 sequences; around 12% of them were counted only once. The ten largest make up around 1.4% of the sample. What was sequenced was whole blood. The receptor source for this set is an adult who was a healthcare worker with PCR-confirmed SARS-CoV-2 infection or an uninfected control (not recorded which).

This clonotype has more than one count but fewer than ten. The chain carries TRBV30 and TRBJ1-1, with a weak D call TRBD1 (5 bases). There are 12 residues in the CDR3. The V end lost 3 bases, the J end lost 9 bases, and 14 bases lay between the germline ends. The germline gives CDR1 GTSNPN, CDR2 SVGIG (reference sequence). CDR3 coding DNA: TGTGCCTGGAGGATGCTGGGACCTCAAGCTTTCTTT. Residues: CAWRMLGPQAFF.

This clonotype has a handful of counts. The chain joins TRBV21-1 to TRBJ1-3. TRBV21-1 is labeled a pseudogene. This CDR3 is built from 12 residues. The CDR3 loop is CASDCSGNTIYF. For the CDR3, the DNA is TGTGCCAGCGACTGCTCTGGAAACACCATATATTTT.

This clonotype occurred many times. V gene TRBV20-1 combines with J gene TRBJ2-3, with 8 bases aligning to TRBD2. The V and J ends lost 0 bases and 2 bases, in that order; junction bases with no gene match: 7. From germline, CDR1 is DFQATT and CDR2 SNEGSKA (reference sequence). The CDR3 consists of 16 residues. The CDR3 bases are TGCAGTGCTAGAGATTCCCTAGCGGGCGACACAGATACGCAGTATTTT. Translated: CSARDSLAGDTDTQYF.

This clonotype has a count of ten or more. The chain uses TRBV12-3 or TRBV12-4 and TRBJ2-3; TRBD2 matches at 8 bases. This CDR3 is 18 amino acids long. V shed 8 bases, J shed 2 bases, and the junction held 18 bases outside the gene matches. The CDR3 coding sequence is TGTGCCAGCGATAGGGGAACCCGCAGCGGGGGTTACACAGATACGCAGTATTTT. Translation: CASDRGTRSGGYTDTQYF.

V is TRBV30 and J is TRBJ2-7; 9 bases match TRBD1. V shed 4 bases and J 7 bases; nucleotides not matched to a gene: 8. CDR1 and CDR2 (germline): GTSNPN, SVGIG (reference sequence). The CDR3 is made up of 13 amino acids. CDR3 bases: TGTGCCTGGACAGCCTACGGGACAGGGGAGCAGTACTTC. It specifies CAWTAYGTGEQYF.

This chain uses TRBV7-9 with TRBJ2-1, with D possibly matching TRBD2 (5 bases). Deletions cut 3 bases from V and 5 bases from J, with 5 bases between. Germline CDR1 is SEHNR and CDR2 is FQNEAQ (reference sequence). The CDR3 is made up of 12 amino acids. CDR3 DNA: TGTGCCAGCAGCTTGGAGGACAATGAGCAGTTCTTC. Its translation is CASSLEDNEQFF.

This clonotype was counted many times. The rearrangement joins TRBV6-1 to TRBJ1-1, with 8 bases identical to TRBD1. Trimming took 7 bases from V and 4 from J; bases not matched to a gene: 8. Germline V lookup: CDR1 MNHNS, CDR2 SASEGT. The CDR3 contains 14 residues. CDR3 residues: CASTVQGVGTEAFF. CDR3 in DNA: TGTGCCAGCACTGTACAGGGGGTGGGCACTGAAGCTTTCTTT.

In this sample, this clonotype turned up many times. The chain is built from TRBV20-1 and TRBJ1-4; D is ambiguous. CDR3 length: 15 amino acids. In germline, CDR1 is DFQATT, CDR2 SNEGSKA (reference sequence). V dropped 0 bases and J dropped 0 bases, with 8 bases sitting between them. The CDR3 reads CSARDIRSTNEKLFF. CDR3 DNA sequence: TGCAGTGCTAGAGATATCCGTTCAACTAATGAAAAACTGTTTTTT.

The genes are TRBV29-1 and TRBJ2-5; TRBD2 might be the D (5 bases). Germline assignment: CDR1 SQVTM and CDR2 ANQGSEA. The CDR3 is 13 residues long. Between the trimmed V and J ends, which lost 5 bases and 5 bases, there was a span of 15 bases. CDR3 in DNA: TGCAGCGTTCGTCTCGCGGGTGGGGAGACCCAGTACTTC. Its translation: CSVRLAGGETQYF.

This rearrangement joins TRBV6-2 or TRBV6-3 to TRBJ2-1; 9 nucleotides align to TRBD2. This CDR3 region has 14 residues. The V segment lost 8 bases and the J segment 4 bases; nucleotides outside the gene matches: 6. The germline CDR1 and CDR2 sequences are MNHEY and SVGEGT. The chain's CDR3 is CASAGGPGYNEQFF. In nucleotides, the CDR3 is TGTGCCAGCGCGGGGGGGCCAGGGTACAATGAGCAGTTCTTC.

This clonotype was picked up a small number of times. V is TRBV5-1 and J is TRBJ1-5; no clear D. CDR3 size: 9 residues. Germline V lookup: CDR1 SGHRS, CDR2 YFSETQ. The V and J ends lost 7 bases and 9 bases respectively, with 5 bases between them. CDR3 region: CASRWPQHF. For the CDR3, the DNA is TGCGCCAGCCGGTGGCCCCAGCATTTT.